This T cell receptor (beta chain) was captured by sequencing in a study of siplizumab effects on memory and regulatory T cells. Study observations and caveats: Naive T cells appeared more diverse than memory cells and seemed to be major alloresponse contributors. Controls had around 28% Treg-derived mappable alloreactive CD4+ clones on average, versus about 69% with siplizumab. Proliferating Tregs from siplizumab cultures lacked functional confirmation of suppression. Among sequences traceable to unstimulated CD4+ memory cells, alloreactive ones were significantly reduced by siplizumab.

As to this clone: The antigen is not known.

Only in-frame clones appear in the TCRdb table, and some are missing; sequencing was by immunoSEQ multiplex PCR. Altogether tens of thousands of clones are present, 91% being singletons, with the ten largest covering 25% to 35%. Germline V gene sequence: CDR1 LNHDA, CDR2 SQIVND (reference sequence). The V end was cut by 4 bases, the J end by 6 bases, with 12 bases between. The CDR3 totals 13 residues. The rearrangement joins TRBV19 to TRBJ1-2; D possibly corresponds to TRBD1 (6 bases). The TCR was taken from a human donor in good health. The sequenced sample was CD8+ T cells sorted from blood. CDR3 coding DNA: TGTGCCAGTAGTAGGGGGGCCGGGAATGGCTACACCTTC. Translating gives CASSRGAGNGYTF. Full variable domain (remainder filled in from reference TRBV19 and TRBJ1-2): DGGITQSPKYLFRKEGQNVTLSCEQNLNHDAMYWYRQDPGQGLRLIYYSQIVNDFQKGDIAEGYSVSREKKESFPLTVTSAQKNPTAFYLCASSRGAGNGYTFGSGTRLTVV.